This entry concerns a single T cell receptor beta chain. This sample is drawn from a study of T cell changes during pregnancy in multiple sclerosis. The assay was immunoSEQ multiplex PCR, and TCRdb's table has in-frame clones only and misses some. This sample has under 50,000 clones; 70% to 90% occur once, and the top ten carry more than 0.55%. Sequences were derived from CD4+ T cells from peripheral blood mononuclear cells, sampled before pregnancy. This clonotype was obtained from a female donor with multiple sclerosis, enrolled in a pregnancy study.

The CDR3 reads CASRSGGYEQYF. For the CDR3, the DNA is TGTGCCAGCAGATCAGGAGGCTACGAGCAGTACTTC. The chain recombines TRBV5-5 with TRBJ2-7; D perhaps matches TRBD2 (5 bases). V lost 5 bases, J lost 3 bases, and 9 bases lay in between. The CDR3 has 12 residues. Germline V gene lookup returns CDR1 SGHKS and CDR2 YYEKEE (reference sequence).